This TCR beta chain was sequenced for a study of sequential checkpoint blockade in melanoma. Study in general: First-line arms were nivolumab then ipilimumab, or the reverse, randomized 1:1. Both treatment sequences were followed by maintenance nivolumab.

Treatment of the sample: randomized to nivolumab then ipilimumab (arm A) or the reverse (arm B). DNA-damaging chemotherapy had not been given to any patient beforehand. From thawed PBMCs, live CD3+CD8+ cells negative for CD19 and CD56 were sorted. The sample holds one count of this clone. TCRdb keeps only in-frame clones here, not all; method: immunoSEQ multiplex PCR. In the table there are about 20,000 clones, around 70% of which are singletons. Trimming cost V 0 bases and J 4 bases; bases outside gene matches: 0. Per germline, CDR1 SGHRS and CDR2 YFSETQ. This CDR3 comprises 13 residues. The J gene is TRBJ1-2, the V gene TRBV5-1; 7 nucleotides agree with TRBD1. This specimen consisted of CD8+ T cells sorted from blood (inferred from file names), obtained from a patient given nivolumab and ipilimumab in sequence. This receptor was identified in a human donor with melanoma. The CDR3 loop reads CASSLDRGYGYTF. In nucleotides, the CDR3 is TGCGCCAGCAGCTTGGACAGGGGCTATGGCTACACCTTC.